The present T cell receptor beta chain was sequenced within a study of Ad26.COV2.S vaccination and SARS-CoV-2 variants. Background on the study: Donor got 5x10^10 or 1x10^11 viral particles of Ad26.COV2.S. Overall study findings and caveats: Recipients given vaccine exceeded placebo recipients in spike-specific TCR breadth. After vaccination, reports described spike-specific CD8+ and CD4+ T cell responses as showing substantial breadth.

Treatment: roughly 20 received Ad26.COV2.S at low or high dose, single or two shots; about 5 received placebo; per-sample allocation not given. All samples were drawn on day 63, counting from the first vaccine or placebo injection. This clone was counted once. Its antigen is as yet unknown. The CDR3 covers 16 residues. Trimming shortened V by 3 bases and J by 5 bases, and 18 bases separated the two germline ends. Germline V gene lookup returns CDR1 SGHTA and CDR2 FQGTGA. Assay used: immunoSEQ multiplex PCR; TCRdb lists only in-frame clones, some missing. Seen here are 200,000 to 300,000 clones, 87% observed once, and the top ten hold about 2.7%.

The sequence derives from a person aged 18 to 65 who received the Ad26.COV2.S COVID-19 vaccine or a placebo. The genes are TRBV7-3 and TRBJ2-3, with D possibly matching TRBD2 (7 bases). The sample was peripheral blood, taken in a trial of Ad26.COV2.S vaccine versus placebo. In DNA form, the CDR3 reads TGTGCCAGCAGCTTGTATGCGGGGGCGCAGGGAGATACGCAGTATTTT. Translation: CASSLYAGAQGDTQYF. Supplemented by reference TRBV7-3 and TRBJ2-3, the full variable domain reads GAGVSQTPSNKVTEKGKYVELRCDPISGHTALYWYRQSLGQGPEFLIYFQGTGAADDSGLPNDRFFAVRPEGSVSTLKIQRTERGDSAVYLCASSLYAGAQGDTQYFGPGTRLTVL.